The sequence of this TCR beta chain was determined in a study of spatial heterogeneity in lung cancer. This clonotype has ten or more counts. V was pared by 4 bases and J by 1 base, with 3 bases of the junction left unmatched. Germline CDR1 reads SGHNT; CDR2 reads YYREEE (reference sequence). The CDR3 runs to 14 residues. One entry per CDR3 protein results from TCRdb running MiXCR on the 5' RACE reads. The repertoire holds 100,000 to 120,000 distinct CDR3 sequences, with 9.5% to 14% as singletons. Indicated time point: blood at routine non-recurrence follow-up after resection. The sequence was collected from a female donor with early-stage non-small cell lung cancer. Sequenced here: PBMCs, sampled at follow-up. The genes are TRBV5-4 and TRBJ2-5; TRBD2 matches 8 bases. CDR3 loop: CASSVSGSQETQYF. For the CDR3, the DNA is TGTGCCAGCAGCGTGAGCGGGAGCCAAGAGACCCAGTACTTC.